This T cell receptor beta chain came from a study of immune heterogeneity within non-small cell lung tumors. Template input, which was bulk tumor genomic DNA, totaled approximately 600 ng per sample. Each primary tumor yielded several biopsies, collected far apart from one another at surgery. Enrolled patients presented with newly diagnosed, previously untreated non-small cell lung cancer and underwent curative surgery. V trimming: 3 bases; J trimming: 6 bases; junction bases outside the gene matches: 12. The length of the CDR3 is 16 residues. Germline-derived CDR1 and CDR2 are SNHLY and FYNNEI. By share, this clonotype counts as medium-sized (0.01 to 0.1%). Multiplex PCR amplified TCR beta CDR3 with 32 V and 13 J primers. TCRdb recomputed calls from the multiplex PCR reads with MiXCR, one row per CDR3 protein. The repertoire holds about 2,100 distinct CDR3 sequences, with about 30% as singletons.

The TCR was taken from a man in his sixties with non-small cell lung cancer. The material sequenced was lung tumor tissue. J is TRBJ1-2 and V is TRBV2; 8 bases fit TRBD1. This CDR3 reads CASSENRGISSDGYTF. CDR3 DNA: TGTGCCAGCAGTGAGAACAGGGGGATTTCTTCGGATGGCTACACCTTC.